The T cell receptor (beta chain) described here comes from a study of blood T cell repertoires in COVID-19. About the research overall: Acute-phase and convalescent COVID-19 samples originated in the United States, Italy and Spain. PBMCs, B-cell-depleted T cells, or T cells were the source of the cDNA or gDNA that made up the material.

This clone came up a few times. In the authors' methods: Reference gene primer amplification gave nucleated cell count estimates. Using immunoSEQ multiplex PCR, the repertoire was profiled, and TCRdb retains in-frame clones only, with some absent. V, J and clone size are taken as reported in that table, and D and trimming were inferred from the DNA itself. The data show approximately 100,000 clones, 87% seen once. Trimming removed 8 bases from V and 5 bases from J; junction bases left unmatched: 12. This CDR3 has 14 residues. Material for sequencing was peripheral blood. This chain joins TRBV23-1 and TRBJ2-7; 7 nucleotides agree with TRBD1. TRBV23-1 is assigned to the ORF class and has an uncertain function. The sequence came from a man between 50 and 59 years old in a cohort sampled during active COVID-19. The CDR3 is CASASATGRHEQYV. DNA for the CDR3: TGCGCCAGCGCATCAGCGACAGGGCGCCACGAGCAGTACGTC.